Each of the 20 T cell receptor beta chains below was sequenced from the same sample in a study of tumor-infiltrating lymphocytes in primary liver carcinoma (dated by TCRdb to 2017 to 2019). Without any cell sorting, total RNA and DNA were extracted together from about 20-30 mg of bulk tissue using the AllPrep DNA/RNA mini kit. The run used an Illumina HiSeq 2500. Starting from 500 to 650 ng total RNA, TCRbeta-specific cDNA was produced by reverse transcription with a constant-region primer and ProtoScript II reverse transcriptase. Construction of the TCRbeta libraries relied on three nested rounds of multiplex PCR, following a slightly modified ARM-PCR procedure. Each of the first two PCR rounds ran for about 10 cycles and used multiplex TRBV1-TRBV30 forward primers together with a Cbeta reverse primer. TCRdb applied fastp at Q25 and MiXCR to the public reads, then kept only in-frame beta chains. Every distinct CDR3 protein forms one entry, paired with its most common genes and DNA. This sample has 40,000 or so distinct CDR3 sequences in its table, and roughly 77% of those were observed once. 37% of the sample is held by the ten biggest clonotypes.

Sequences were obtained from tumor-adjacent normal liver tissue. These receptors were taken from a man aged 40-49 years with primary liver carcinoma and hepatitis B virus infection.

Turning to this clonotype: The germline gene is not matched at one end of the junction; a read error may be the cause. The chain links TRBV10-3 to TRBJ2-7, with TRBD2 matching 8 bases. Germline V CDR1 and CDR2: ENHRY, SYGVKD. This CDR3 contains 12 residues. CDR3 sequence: CVINSGGIEQYF. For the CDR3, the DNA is TGTGTCATCAACTCGGGAGGGATCGAGCAGTACTTC.

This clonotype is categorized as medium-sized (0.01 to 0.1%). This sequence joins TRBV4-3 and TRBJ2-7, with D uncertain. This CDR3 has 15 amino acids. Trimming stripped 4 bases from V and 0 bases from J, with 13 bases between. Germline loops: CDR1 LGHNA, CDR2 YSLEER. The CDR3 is CASSLGLESSYEQYF. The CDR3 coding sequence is TGCGCCAGCAGCCTCGGGCTGGAGAGCTCCTACGAGCAGTACTTC.

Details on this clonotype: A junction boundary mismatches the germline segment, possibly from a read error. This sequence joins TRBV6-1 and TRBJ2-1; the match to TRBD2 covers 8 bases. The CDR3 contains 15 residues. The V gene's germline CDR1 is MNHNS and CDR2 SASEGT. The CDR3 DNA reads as TGTGCCAGCAGTCCTCGGACTAGCAGGAGGCATGAGCAATTCTTC. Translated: CASSPRTSRRHEQFF.

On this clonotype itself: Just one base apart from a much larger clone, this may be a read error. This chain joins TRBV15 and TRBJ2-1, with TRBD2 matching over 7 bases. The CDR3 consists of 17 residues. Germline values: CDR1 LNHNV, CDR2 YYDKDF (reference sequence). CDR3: CSTSRDTGGLSYDEQFF. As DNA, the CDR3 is TGTTCCACCAGCAGAGACACGGGAGGTTTATCTTATGATGAGCAGTTCTTC.

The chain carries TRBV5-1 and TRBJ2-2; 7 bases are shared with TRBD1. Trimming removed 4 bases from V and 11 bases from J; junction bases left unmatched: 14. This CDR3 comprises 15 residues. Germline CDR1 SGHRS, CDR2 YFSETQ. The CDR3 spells CASSDRVPSIGELFF. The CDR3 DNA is TGCGCCAGCAGCGACAGGGTCCCGAGCATCGGAGAGCTGTTTTTT.

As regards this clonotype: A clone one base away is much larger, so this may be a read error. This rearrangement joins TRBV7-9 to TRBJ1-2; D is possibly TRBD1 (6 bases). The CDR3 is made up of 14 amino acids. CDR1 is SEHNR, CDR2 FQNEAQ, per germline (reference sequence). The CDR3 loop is CAGSLGGGTYGYTF. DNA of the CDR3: TGTGCCGGCAGCCTAGGGGGGGGAACCTATGGCTACACCTTC.

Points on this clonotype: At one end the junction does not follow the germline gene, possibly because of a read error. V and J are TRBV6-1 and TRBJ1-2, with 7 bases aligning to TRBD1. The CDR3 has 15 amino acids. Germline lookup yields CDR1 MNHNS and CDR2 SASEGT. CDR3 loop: CASSDWTGSTYCYTF. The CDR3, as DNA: TGTGCCAGCAGTGACTGGACAGGATCTACCTATTGCTACACCTTC.

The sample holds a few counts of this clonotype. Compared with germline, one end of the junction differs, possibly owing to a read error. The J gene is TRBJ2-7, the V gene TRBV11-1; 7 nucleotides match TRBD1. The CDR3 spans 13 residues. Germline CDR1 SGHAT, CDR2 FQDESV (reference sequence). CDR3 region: CASRGKQSNEQYF. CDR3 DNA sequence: TGTGCAAGCAGGGGGAAGCAATCCAACGAGCAGTACTTC.

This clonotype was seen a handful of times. CDR3 sequence: CSVVDGGEQFF. The DNA of the CDR3 is TGCAGCGTTGTGGATGGAGGTGAGCAGTTCTTC. The chain carries TRBV29-1 and TRBJ2-1; possible D gene TRBD2, 5 bases. The germline V gene has CDR1 SQVTM and CDR2 ANQGSEA. The CDR3 runs to 11 residues. V lost 4 bases and J lost 9, with 10 bases in between.

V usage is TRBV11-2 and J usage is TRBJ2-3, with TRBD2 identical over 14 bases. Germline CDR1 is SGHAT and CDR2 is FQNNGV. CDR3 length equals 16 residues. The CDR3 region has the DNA TGTACTAGCAGCTCGGGACTAGCGGGAGTGATGGATACGCAGTATTTT. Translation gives CTSSSGLAGVMDTQYF.

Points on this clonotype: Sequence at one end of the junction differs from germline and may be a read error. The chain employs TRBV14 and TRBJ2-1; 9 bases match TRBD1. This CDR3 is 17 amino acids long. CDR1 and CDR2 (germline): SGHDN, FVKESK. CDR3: CASSQEGQGTGYNKHFF. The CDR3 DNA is TGTGCGAGCAGCCAAGAGGGTCAGGGGACAGGGTACAATAAGCACTTCTTC.

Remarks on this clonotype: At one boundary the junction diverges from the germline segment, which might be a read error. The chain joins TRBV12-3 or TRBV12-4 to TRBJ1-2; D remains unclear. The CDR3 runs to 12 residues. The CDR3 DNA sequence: TGTGCCAGCAGTTTGAAGACAAGCGGCTACAACTTC. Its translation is CASSLKTSGYNF.

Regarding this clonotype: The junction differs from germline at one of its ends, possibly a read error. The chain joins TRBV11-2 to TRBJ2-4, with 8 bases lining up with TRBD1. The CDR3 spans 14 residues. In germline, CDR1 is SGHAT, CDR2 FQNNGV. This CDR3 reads CTSSSGTGDNIKYF. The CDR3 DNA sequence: TGTACCAGCAGCTCCGGGACAGGAGATAACATTAAGTACTTC.

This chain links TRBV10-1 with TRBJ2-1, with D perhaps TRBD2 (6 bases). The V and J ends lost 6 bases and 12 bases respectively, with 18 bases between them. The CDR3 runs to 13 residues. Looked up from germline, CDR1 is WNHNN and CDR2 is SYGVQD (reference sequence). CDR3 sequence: CASSGVEGTRQFF. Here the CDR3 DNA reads TGCGCCAGCAGCGGTGTGGAGGGTACCCGGCAGTTCTTC.

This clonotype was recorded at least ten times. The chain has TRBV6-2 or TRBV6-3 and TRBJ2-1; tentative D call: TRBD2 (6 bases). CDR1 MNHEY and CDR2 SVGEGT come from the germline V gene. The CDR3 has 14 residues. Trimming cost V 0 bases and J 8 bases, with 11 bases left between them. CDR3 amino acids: CASSYSGGVDEQFF. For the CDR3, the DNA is TGTGCCAGCAGTTACTCGGGAGGAGTCGATGAGCAGTTCTTC.

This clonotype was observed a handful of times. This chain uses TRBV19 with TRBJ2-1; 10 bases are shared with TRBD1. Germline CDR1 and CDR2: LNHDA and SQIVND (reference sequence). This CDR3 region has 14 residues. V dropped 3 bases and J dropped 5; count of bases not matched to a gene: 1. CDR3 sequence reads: CASSIGTGDNEQFF. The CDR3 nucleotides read TGTGCCAGTAGTATCGGGACAGGGGACAATGAGCAGTTCTTC.

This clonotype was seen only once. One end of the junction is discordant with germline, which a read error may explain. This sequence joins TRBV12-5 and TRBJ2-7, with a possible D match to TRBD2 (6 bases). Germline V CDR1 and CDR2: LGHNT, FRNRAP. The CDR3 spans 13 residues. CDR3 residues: CASKGTGSYERYF. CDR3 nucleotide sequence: TGTGCCAGTAAGGGGACTGGTTCCTACGAGCGGTACTTC.

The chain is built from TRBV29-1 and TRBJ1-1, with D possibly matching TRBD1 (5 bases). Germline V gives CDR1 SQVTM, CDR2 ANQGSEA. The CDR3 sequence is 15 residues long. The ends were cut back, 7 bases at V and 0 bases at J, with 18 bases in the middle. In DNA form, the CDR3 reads TGCAGCGCCGACGCAGGGTGGGGTATGAACACTGAAGCTTTCTTT. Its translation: CSADAGWGMNTEAFF.

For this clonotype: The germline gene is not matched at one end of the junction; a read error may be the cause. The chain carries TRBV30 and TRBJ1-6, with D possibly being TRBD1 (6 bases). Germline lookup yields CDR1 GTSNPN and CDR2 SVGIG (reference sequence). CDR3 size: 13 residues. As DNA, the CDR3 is TGTGCCTCCCCCGGTACAGGGAATTCACCCCTCCAATTT. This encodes CASPGTGNSPLQF.

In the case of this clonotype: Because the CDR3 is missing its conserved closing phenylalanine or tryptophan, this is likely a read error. The chain's CDR3 is CTSSFDRGRGTGELFL. In DNA, the CDR3 is TGTACCAGCAGCTTTGACAGGGGACGGGGCACCGGGGAGCTGTTTCTT. The chain carries TRBV7-9 and TRBJ2-2, with 8 nucleotides matching TRBD1. The germline gives CDR1 SEHNR, CDR2 FQNEAQ (reference sequence). The CDR3 totals 16 residues.